The next 7 T cell receptor beta chains were all read from a single sample in a study of shared clonotypes between healthy human individuals. Produced via immunoSEQ multiplex PCR; TCRdb's table is partial and in-frame only. In the table there are millions of clones, about 95% of which are singletons. The naive CD8 fraction comprised CD45RO-negative cells positively selected for CCR7 and excluded terminally differentiated effector memory CD45RA+ cells. Input material: naive CD8+ T cells sorted from blood. Receptor source: a young man in good health.

The rearrangement uses TRBV4-3 and TRBJ2-1; D gene uncertain. The germline V and J ends were trimmed by 0 bases and 8 bases, with 11 bases remaining between them. The CDR3 has 14 amino acids. In germline, CDR1 is LGHNA, CDR2 YSLEER. CDR3 nucleotides: TGCGCCAGCAGCCAAGATAATAGTGGTGATGAGCAGTTCTTC. This codes for CASSQDNSGDEQFF.

The V call is TRBV20-1, the J call TRBJ1-2; D call uncertain. Germline V gene data show CDR1 as DFQATT and CDR2 as SNEGSKA (reference sequence). This CDR3 is built from 11 residues. With 3 bases removed from V and 5 bases from J, the gap between germline ends came to 7 bases. CDR3 sequence (DNA): TGCAGTGCTAGTAGGTCATATGGCTACACCTTC. It yields the protein CSASRSYGYTF.

The chain has TRBV30 and TRBJ1-1; 7 bases map to TRBD1. J lost 6 bases, V lost 4 bases, and 8 bases had no gene match. Germline values: CDR1 GTSNPN, CDR2 SVGIG (reference sequence). The length of the CDR3 is 13 residues. Here the CDR3 reads CAWKTGPKAEAFF. The CDR3, as DNA: TGTGCCTGGAAGACAGGGCCGAAAGCTGAAGCTTTCTTT.

On this clone itself: This CDR3 is also generated by other DNA sequences in the sample. The V gene is TRBV5-1, the J gene TRBJ2-7; D unresolved. The V and J ends lost 1 base and 1 base respectively, with 6 bases between them. Germline loops: CDR1 SGHRS, CDR2 YFSETQ. The CDR3 consists of 13 residues. This CDR3 is CASSLQASYEQYF. The CDR3 nucleotides read TGCGCCAGCAGCTTGCAGGCTTCCTACGAGCAGTACTTC.

As to this clone: This specimen includes other DNA sequences encoding the same CDR3. The CDR3 DNA is TGTGCCAGCAGTTACTCCGGGTCGGCAGAGACCCAGTACTTC. Protein sequence: CASSYSGSAETQYF. The chain carries TRBV6-5 and TRBJ2-5; D ambiguous. Between the trimmed V and J ends, which lost 0 bases and 4 bases, there was a span of 9 bases. CDR3 length: 14 residues. The germline gives CDR1 MNHEY, CDR2 SVGAGI.

CDR3 protein: CASSSYREKWQETQYF. In DNA, the CDR3 is TGTGCCAGCAGCTCTTACAGGGAAAAGTGGCAAGAGACCCAGTACTTC. V and J are TRBV28 and TRBJ2-5; tentative D call: TRBD1 (6 bases). The CDR3 loop spans 16 amino acids. Looked up from germline, CDR1 is MDHEN and CDR2 is SYDVKM. The germline V and J ends were trimmed by 6 bases and 2 bases, with 19 bases remaining between them.

This clone has a single count. This chain joins TRBV7-9 and TRBJ2-3; maybe TRBD1 (6 bases). The germline V gene has CDR1 SEHNR and CDR2 FQNEAQ (reference sequence). V was shortened by 5 bases and J by 2 bases, with 17 bases between the two germline ends. The CDR3 covers 16 residues. CDR3 nucleotide sequence: TGTGCCAGCAGCCTCCCCTCCCGGGACAACACAGATACGCAGTATTTT. It encodes CASSLPSRDNTDTQYF.